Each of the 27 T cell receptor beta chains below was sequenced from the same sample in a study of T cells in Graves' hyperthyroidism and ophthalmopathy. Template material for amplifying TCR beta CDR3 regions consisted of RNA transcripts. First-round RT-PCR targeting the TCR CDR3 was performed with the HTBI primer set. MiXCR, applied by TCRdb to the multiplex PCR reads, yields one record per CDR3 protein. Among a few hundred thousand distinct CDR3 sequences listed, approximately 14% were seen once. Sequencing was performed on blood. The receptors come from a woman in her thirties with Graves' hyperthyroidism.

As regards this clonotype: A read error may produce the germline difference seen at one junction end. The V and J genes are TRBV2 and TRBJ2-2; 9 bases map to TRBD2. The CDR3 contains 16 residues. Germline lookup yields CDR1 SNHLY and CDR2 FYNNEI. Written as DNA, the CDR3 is TGTGCCAGCATCGGTTCCAGCGGGAGGAGAACCGGAGAGCTGTTTTTT. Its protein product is CASIGSSGRRTGELFF.

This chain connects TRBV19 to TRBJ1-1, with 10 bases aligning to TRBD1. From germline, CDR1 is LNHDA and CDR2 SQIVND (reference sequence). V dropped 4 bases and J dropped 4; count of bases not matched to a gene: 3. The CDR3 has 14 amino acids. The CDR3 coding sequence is TGTGCCAGTAGTACCTGGACAGGGGGCACTGAAGCTTTCTTT. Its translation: CASSTWTGGTEAFF.

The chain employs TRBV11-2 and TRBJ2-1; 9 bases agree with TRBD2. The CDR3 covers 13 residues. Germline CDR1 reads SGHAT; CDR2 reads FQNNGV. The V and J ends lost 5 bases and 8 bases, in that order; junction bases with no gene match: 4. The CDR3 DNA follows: TGTGCCAGCAGCACAGCGGGAGGACATGAGCAGTTCTTC. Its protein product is CASSTAGGHEQFF.

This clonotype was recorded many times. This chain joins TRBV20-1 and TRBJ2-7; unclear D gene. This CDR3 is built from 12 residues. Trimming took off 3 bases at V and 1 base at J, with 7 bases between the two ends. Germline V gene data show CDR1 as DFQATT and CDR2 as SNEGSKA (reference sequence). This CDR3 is CSARDGSYEQYF. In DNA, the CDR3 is TGCAGTGCTAGGGACGGTTCCTACGAGCAGTACTTC.

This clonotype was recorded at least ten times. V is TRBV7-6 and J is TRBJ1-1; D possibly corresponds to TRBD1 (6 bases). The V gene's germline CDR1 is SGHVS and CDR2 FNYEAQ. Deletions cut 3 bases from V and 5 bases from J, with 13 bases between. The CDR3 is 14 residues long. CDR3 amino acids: CASSLMRGNTEAFF. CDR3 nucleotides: TGTGCCAGCAGCTTGATGAGGGGGAATACTGAAGCTTTCTTT.

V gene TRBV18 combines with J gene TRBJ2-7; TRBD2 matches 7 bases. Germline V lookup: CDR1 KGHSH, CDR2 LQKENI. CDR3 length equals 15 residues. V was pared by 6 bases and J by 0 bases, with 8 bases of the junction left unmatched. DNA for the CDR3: TGTGCCAGCTCGGACCCTAGCGGCCACTCCTACGAGCAGTACTTC. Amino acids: CASSDPSGHSYEQYF.

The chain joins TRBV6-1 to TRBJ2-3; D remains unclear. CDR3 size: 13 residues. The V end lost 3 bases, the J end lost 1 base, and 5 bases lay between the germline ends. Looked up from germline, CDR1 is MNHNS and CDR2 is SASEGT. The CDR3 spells CASSEHRTDTQYF. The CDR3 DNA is TGTGCCAGCAGTGAGCACCGCACAGATACGCAGTATTTT.

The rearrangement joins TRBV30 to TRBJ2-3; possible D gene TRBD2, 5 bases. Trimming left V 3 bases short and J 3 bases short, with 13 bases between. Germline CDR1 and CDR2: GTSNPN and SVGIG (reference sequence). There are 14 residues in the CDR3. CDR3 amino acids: CAWRLALGTDTQYF. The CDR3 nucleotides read TGTGCCTGGAGGTTAGCGCTTGGGACAGATACGCAGTATTTT. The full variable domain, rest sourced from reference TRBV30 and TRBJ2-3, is SQTIHQWPATLVQPVGSPLSLECTVEGTSNPNLYWYRQAAGRGLQLLFYSVGIGQISSEVPQNLSASRPQDRQFILSSKKLLLSDSGFYLCAWRLALGTDTQYFGPGTRLTVL.

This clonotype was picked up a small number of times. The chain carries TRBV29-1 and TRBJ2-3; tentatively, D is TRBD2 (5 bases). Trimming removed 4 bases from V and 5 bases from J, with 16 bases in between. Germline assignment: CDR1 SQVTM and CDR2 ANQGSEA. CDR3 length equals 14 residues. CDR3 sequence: CSVGGSRPGDTQYF. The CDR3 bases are TGCAGCGTTGGAGGGTCTCGGCCTGGAGATACGCAGTATTTT.

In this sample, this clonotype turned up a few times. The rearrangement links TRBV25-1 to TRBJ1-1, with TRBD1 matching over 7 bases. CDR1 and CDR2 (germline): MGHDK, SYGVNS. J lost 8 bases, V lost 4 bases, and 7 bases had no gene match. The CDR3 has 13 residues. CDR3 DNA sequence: TGTGCCAGCAGTGCTTTGGCAGGGGGGGAAGCTTTCTTT. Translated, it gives CASSALAGGEAFF.

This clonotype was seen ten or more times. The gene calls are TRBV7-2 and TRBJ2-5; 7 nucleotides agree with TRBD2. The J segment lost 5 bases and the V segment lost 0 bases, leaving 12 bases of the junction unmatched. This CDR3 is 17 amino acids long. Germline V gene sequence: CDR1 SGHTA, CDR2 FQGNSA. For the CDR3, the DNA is TGTGCCAGCAGCTTAGCTCTCTCGCGGGAGCTGGGGGAGACCCAGTACTTC. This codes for CASSLALSRELGETQYF.

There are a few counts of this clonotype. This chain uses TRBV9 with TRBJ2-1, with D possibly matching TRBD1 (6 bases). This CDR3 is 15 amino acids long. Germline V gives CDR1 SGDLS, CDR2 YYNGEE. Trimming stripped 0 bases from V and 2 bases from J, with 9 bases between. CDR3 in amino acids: CASSVAGDTYNEQFF. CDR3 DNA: TGTGCCAGCAGCGTAGCAGGGGACACCTACAATGAGCAGTTCTTC. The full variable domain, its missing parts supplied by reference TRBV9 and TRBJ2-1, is DSGVTQTPKHLITATGQRVTLRCSPRSGDLSVYWYQQSLDQGLQFLIQYYNGEERAKGNILERFSAQQFPDLHSELNLSSLELGDSALYFCASSVAGDTYNEQFFGPGTRLTVL.

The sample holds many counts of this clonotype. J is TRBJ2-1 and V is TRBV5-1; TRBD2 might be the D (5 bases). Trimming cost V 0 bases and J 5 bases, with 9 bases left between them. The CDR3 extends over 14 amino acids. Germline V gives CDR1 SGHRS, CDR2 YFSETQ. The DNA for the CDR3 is TGCGCCAGCAGCTTGGAACTAGAAGACAATGAGCAGTTCTTC. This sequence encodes CASSLELEDNEQFF.

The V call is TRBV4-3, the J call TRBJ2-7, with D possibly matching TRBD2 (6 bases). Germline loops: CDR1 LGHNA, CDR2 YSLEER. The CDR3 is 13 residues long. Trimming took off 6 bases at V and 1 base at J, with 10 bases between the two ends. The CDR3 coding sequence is TGCGCCAGCAGTAACGGACTATCCTACGAGCAGTACTTC. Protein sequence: CASSNGLSYEQYF.

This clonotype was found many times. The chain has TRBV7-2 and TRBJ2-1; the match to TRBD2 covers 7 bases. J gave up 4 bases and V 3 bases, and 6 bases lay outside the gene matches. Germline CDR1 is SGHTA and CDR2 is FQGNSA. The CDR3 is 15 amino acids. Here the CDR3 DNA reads TGTGCCAGCAGCTTGTATAGCGGGTCTTACAATGAGCAGTTCTTC. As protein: CASSLYSGSYNEQFF.

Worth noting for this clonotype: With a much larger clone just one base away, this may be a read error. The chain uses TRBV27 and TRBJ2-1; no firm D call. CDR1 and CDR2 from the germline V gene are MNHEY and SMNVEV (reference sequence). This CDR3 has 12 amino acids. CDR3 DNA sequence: TGTGCCAGCCGTCGCTCCTGCAATGAGCAGTTCTTC. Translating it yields CASRRSCNEQFF.

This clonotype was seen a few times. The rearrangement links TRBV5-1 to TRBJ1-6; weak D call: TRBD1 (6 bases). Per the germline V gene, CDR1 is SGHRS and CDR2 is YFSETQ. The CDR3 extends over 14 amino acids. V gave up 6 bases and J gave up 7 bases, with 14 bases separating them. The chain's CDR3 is CASTRGGMNSPLHF. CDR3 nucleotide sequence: TGCGCCAGCACAAGGGGGGGTATGAATTCACCCCTCCACTTT.

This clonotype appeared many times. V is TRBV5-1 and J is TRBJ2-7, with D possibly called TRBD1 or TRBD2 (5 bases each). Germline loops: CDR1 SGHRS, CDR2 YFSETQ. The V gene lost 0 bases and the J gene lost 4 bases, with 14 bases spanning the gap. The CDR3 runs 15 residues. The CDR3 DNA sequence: TGCGCCAGCAGCTTGGAAACGGGACCCCGGTACGAGCAGTACTTC. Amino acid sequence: CASSLETGPRYEQYF.

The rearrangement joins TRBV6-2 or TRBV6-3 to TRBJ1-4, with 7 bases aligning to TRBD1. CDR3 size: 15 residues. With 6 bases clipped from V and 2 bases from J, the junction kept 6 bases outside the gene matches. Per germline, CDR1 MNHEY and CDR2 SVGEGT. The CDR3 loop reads CASRKTGATNEKLFF. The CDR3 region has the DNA TGTGCCAGCAGAAAAACAGGGGCGACTAATGAAAAACTGTTTTTT.

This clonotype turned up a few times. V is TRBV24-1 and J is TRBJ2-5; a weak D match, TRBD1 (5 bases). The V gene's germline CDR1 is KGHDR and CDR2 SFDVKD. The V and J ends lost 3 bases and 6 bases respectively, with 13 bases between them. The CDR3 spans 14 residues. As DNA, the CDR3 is TGTGCCACCAGTGATATCCGACAGTCGCAGACCCAGTACTTC. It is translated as CATSDIRQSQTQYF.

CDR3 residues: CASSEGGLAEQYF. The CDR3 region has the DNA TGCGCCAGCAGTGAGGGGGGTTTGGCCGAGCAGTACTTC. The chain carries TRBV10-1 and TRBJ2-7; the D call may be TRBD1 or TRBD2 (5 bases each). Trimming shortened V by 2 bases and J by 6 bases, and 11 bases separated the two germline ends. CDR1 and CDR2 from the germline V gene are WNHNN and SYGVQD (reference sequence). This CDR3 spans 13 amino acids.

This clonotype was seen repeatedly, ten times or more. The CDR3 sequence is CASSLWRETSPGAYNEQFF. In nucleotides, the CDR3 is TGTGCCAGCAGTCTATGGCGGGAGACAAGCCCGGGGGCCTACAATGAGCAGTTCTTC. V is TRBV6-1 and J is TRBJ2-1, with TRBD2 identical over 7 bases. This CDR3 contains 19 residues. CDR1 is MNHNS and CDR2 is SASEGT in the germline V gene. Losses at the gene ends were 5 bases for V and 2 bases for J; bases not matched to a gene: 18.

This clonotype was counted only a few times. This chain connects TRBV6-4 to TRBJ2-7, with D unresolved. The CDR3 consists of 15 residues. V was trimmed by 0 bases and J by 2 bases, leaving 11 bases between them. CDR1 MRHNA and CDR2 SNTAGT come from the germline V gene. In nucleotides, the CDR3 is TGTGCCAGCAGTGACTCGGTAGGAGTGACCTACGAGCAGTACTTC. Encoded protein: CASSDSVGVTYEQYF.

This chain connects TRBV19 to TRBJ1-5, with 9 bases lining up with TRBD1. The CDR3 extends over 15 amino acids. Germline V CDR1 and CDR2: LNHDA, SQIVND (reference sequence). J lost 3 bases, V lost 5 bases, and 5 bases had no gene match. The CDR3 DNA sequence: TGTGCCAGTAGTTCCATACAGGGGGCCAATCAGCCCCAGCATTTT. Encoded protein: CASSSIQGANQPQHF.

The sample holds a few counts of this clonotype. This CDR3 is CSVVARGGGYTF. The CDR3 nucleotides are TGCAGCGTTGTTGCCAGGGGGGGAGGCTACACCTTC. V usage is TRBV29-1 and J usage is TRBJ1-2, with 7 bases matching TRBD1. CDR1 SQVTM and CDR2 ANQGSEA come from the germline V gene. The CDR3 spans 12 residues. J lost 8 bases, V lost 4 bases, and 7 bases had no gene match.

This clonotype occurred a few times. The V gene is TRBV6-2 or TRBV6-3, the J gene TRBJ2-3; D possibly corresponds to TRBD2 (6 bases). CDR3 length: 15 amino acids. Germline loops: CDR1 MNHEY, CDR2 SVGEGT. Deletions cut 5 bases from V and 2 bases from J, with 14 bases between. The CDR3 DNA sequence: TGTGCCAGCAGTGGGTACGGGAGCTTCACAGATACGCAGTATTTT. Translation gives CASSGYGSFTDTQYF.

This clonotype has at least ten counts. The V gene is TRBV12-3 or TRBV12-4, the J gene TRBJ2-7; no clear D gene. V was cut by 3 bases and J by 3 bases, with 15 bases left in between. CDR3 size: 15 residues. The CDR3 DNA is TGTGCCAGCAGTTTTAGAGTTGGAACACGCTACGAGCAGTACTTC. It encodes CASSFRVGTRYEQYF.